This TCR beta chain was recovered during a study of shared clonotypes between healthy human individuals. About the study: With ages of 18 to 49, the donors were a couple of women and three men. Notes on the study in general: Non-shared clonotypes displayed generation probabilities falling below those of clonotypes present in all four donors.

Turning to this clone: The antigen is unknown.

Naive CD8 cells lacked CD45RO, underwent positive selection for CCR7 and left out terminally differentiated effector memory CD45RA+ cells. Each of the donors was a healthy adult who was HIV-negative and had not had a recent acute infection or vaccination. Assay used: immunoSEQ multiplex PCR; TCRdb lists only in-frame clones, some missing. The sample shows around 2,100,000 clones, just under 95% of them seen only once. The ends were cut back, 5 bases at V and 4 bases at J, with 18 bases in the middle. The germline CDR1 and CDR2 sequences are SGHNT and YENEEA. This CDR3 spans 15 amino acids. The chain uses TRBV11-3 and TRBJ2-7; D could derive from TRBD1 or TRBD2 (5 bases each). This TCR came from a man between 18 and 29 years old in good health. The sequenced sample was naive CD8+ T cells sorted from blood. The CDR3 sequence is CASSPGTSGPYEQYF. The CDR3 nucleotides are TGTGCCAGCAGCCCCGGGACCTCCGGTCCGTACGAGCAGTACTTC.